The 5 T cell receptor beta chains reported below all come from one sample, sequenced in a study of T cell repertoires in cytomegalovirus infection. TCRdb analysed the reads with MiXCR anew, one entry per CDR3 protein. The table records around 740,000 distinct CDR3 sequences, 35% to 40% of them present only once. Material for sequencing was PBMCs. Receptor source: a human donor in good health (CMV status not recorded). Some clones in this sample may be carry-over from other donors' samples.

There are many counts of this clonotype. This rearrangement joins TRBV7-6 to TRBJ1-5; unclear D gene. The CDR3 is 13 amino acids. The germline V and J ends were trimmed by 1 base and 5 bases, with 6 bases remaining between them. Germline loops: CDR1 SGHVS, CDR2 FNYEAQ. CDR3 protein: CASSLDRYQPQHF. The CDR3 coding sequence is TGTGCCAGCAGCTTAGACCGATATCAGCCCCAGCATTTT.

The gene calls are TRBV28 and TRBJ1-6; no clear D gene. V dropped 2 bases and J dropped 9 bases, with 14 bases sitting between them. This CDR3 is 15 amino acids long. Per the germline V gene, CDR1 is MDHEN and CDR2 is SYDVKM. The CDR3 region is CASSLPGMLVSPLHF. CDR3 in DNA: TGTGCCAGCAGTTTACCGGGAATGCTCGTTTCACCCCTCCACTTT.

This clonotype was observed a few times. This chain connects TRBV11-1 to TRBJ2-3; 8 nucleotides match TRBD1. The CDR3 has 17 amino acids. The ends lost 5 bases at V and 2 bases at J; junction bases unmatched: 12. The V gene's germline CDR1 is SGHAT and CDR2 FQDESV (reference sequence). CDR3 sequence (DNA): TGTGCCAGCAGCCCCCCCACCGGGGACAGGAACACAGATACGCAGTATTTT. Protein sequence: CASSPPTGDRNTDTQYF.

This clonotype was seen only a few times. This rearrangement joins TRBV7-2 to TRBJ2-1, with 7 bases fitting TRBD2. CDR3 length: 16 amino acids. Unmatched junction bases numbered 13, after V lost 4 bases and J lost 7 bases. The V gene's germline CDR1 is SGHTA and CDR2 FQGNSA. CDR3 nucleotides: TGTGCCAGCAGCTCACCTAAAGGACTAGGGGCGAATGAGCAGTTCTTC. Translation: CASSSPKGLGANEQFF.

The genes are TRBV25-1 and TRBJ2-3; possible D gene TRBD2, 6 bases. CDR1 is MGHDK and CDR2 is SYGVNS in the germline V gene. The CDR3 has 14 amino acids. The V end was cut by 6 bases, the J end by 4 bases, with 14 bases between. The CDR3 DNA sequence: TGTGCCAGCAGGGATCTTACTAGCCCAGATACGCAGTATTTT. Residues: CASRDLTSPDTQYF.